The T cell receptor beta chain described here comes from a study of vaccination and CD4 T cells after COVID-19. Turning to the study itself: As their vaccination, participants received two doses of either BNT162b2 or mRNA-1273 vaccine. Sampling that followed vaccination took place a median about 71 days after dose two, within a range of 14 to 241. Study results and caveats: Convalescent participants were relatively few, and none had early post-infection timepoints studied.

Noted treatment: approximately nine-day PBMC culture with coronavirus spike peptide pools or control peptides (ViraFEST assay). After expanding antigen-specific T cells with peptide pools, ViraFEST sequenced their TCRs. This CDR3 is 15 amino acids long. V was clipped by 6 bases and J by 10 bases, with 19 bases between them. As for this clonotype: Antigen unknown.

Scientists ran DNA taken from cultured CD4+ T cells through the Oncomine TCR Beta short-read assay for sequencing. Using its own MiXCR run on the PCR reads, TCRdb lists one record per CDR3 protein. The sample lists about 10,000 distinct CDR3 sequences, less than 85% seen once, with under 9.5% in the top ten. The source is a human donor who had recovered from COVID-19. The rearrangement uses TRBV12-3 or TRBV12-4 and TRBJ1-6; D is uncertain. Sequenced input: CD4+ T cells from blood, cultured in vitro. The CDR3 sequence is CASRATGSNTSPLHF. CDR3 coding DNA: TGTGCCAGCAGAGCAACGGGCTCTAATACCTCACCCCTCCACTTT.